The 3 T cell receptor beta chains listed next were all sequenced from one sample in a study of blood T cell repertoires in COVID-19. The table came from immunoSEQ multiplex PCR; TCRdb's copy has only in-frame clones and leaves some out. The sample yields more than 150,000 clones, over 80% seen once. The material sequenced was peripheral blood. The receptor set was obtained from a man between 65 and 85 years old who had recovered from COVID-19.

CDR3 residues: CATSDIAGGPGTGELFF. CDR3 DNA sequence: TGTGCCACCAGTGATATAGCGGGAGGGCCAGGCACCGGGGAGCTGTTTTTT. The genes are TRBV24-1 and TRBJ2-2; TRBD2 matches 11 bases. Trimming at V came to 3 bases and at J to 4 bases, leaving 6 bases not matched to a gene. The length of the CDR3 is 17 residues. Germline V gene lookup returns CDR1 KGHDR and CDR2 SFDVKD.

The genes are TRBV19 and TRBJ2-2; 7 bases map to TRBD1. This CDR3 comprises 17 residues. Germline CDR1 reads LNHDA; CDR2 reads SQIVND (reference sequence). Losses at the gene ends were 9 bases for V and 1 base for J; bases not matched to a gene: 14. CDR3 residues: CASLLRTGTENTGELFF. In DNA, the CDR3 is TGTGCCAGCCTCCTCCGGACCGGGACAGAGAACACCGGGGAGCTGTTTTTT. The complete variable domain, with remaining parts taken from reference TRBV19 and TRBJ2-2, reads DGGITQSPKYLFRKEGQNVTLSCEQNLNHDAMYWYRQDPGQGLRLIYYSQIVNDFQKGDIAEGYSVSREKKESFPLTVTSAQKNPTAFYLCASLLRTGTENTGELFFGEGSRLTVL.

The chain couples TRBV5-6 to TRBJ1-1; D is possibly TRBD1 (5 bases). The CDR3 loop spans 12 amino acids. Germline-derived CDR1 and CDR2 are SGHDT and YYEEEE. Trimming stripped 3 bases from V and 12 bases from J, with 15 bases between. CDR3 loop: CASSSPGGITFF. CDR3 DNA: TGTGCCAGCAGCTCCCCTGGGGGGATAACTTTCTTT.